This T cell receptor (beta chain) is from a study of low-dose radiotherapy and immunotherapy resistance in tumors. Study context: Cohort 2 was treated with 1 Gy per fraction every two weeks, amounting to 13 Gy across 26 weeks. On cycle 1 day 1, patients started four cycles of oral aspirin 300 mg daily.

The time point was: before trial treatment. This clonotype was observed many times. The CDR3 is made up of 12 amino acids. Germline V gene lookup returns CDR1 SGHTA and CDR2 FQGNSA. With 3 bases removed from V and 5 bases from J, the gap between germline ends came to 7 bases. TRAV- and TRBV-specific primers, spanning alpha and beta chains, primed first-strand cDNA. Using a constant-region primer together with a V-primer adapter, TCRs were subjected to roughly 18 PCR cycles of amplification. Amplification of isolated mRNA was accomplished via in vitro transcription. TCRdb re-called the reads with MiXCR, one entry per CDR3 protein. The sample includes tens of thousands of distinct CDR3 sequences, 18% of them seen just once.

Sequenced material: PBMCs, taken before treatment. This chain links TRBV7-2 with TRBJ2-5; a possible D gene is TRBD2 (5 bases). This TCR was sampled from a male donor with prostate cancer. Here the CDR3 reads CASSFRGETQYF. CDR3 in DNA: TGTGCCAGCAGCTTCCGAGGGGAGACCCAGTACTTC.